The T cell receptor (beta chain) described here comes from a study of CD8+CD57+ T cells in acquired aplastic anemia. About the research overall: Sorted CD4+ and CD8+ cells gave a mean 3.2 ug DNA, range about 0.19 to 27.4 ug. An average of roughly 10 million reads for CD4+ cells was obtained from healthy donors. Study observations and caveats: Levels of CD8+ Simpson's diversity were not significantly distinct in patients versus controls.

Investigators profiled TCR beta VDJ and CDR3 from genomic DNA template. TCRdb re-called the reads through MiXCR, storing one row per CDR3 protein. Here the sample spans about 68,000 distinct CDR3 sequences, approximately 54% being singletons. About this clonotype: Its antigen is still unknown.

The CDR3 contains 12 residues. The germline gives CDR1 SNHLY, CDR2 FYNNEI. V lost 1 base, J lost 9 bases, and 8 bases lay in between. Sequenced input: sorted CD4+, CD8+, or CD8+CD57+ T cells (not recorded which) from PBMCs. The chain joins TRBV2 to TRBJ2-3; D is ambiguous. The source of this sequence is a human donor in good health, serving as a control. This CDR3 is CASSEGVSTQYF. The DNA for the CDR3 is TGTGCCAGCAGTGAAGGCGTAAGCACGCAGTATTTT. Together with reference TRBV2 and TRBJ2-3, the CDR3 gives the full variable domain: EPEVTQTPSHQVTQMGQEVILRCVPISNHLYFYWYRQILGQKVEFLVSFYNNEISEKSEIFDDQFSVERPDGSNFTLKIRSTKLEDSAMYFCASSEGVSTQYFGPGTRLTVL.